This T cell receptor (beta chain) was captured in a study of T cell responses to AZD1222 COVID-19 vaccine. Across the whole study: Samples with a second dose at about 4 or about 12 weeks were pooled together.

CDR1 is SGHDT and CDR2 is YYEEEE in the germline V gene. V lost 4 bases to trimming and J lost 7 bases, with 12 bases between them. The length of the CDR3 is 12 residues. Produced via immunoSEQ multiplex PCR; TCRdb's table is partial and in-frame only. The sample consists of approximately 150,000 clones, 91% of them appearing once. Regarding the study as a whole: No day 14 peak samples; only post-peak repertoires were characterized.

Turning to this clone: What it binds is unknown.

This chain uses TRBV5-6 with TRBJ2-7; D is tentatively TRBD1 or TRBD2 (5 bases each). The source of this sequence is an adult in good health. The sample consisted of peripheral blood, taken on day 0 of AZD1222 vaccination. The CDR3 region has the DNA TGTGCCAGCAGCGCGCTTGGGGGAGAGCAGTACTTC. It is translated as CASSALGGEQYF.